This T cell receptor (beta chain) was profiled in a study of cytomegalovirus exposure and HLA in healthy donors. J gave up 5 bases and V 0 bases, and 8 bases lay outside the gene matches. The CDR3 consists of 17 residues. Germline V CDR1 and CDR2: SGHNT, YYREEE (reference sequence). The data were produced by immunoSEQ multiplex PCR, yet TCRdb's version contains in-frame clones alone and is incomplete. The sample holds some 130,000 clones; roughly nine tenths are singletons and the top ten take 2.9%. This clonotype originated in a man aged 18 to 35 in good health and CMV-seronegative. Sequenced sample: PBMCs. J is TRBJ2-2 and V is TRBV5-4; 9 nucleotides align to TRBD2. The CDR3 sequence is CASSLGVAGAKTGELFF. DNA of the CDR3: TGTGCCAGCAGCTTGGGGGTAGCGGGGGCTAAAACCGGGGAGCTGTTTTTT.